These T cell receptor beta chains were read from a single sample in a study of CD8+ T cells in alopecia areata. Sequencing used immunoSEQ multiplex PCR; TCRdb keeps in-frame clones, though not all of them. The sample shows about 180,000 clones, around three fifths of them seen only once. The sequences come from CD4+ T cells sorted from blood, collected at week 0. The receptors were gathered from a human donor with alopecia areata. CDR3s include the opening cysteine and the closing phenylalanine or tryptophan. A D gene is named only where the DNA matches it firmly. Size is stated for part of the rows, as once, few or many counts, or as a class when the clone is expanded.

J gene,clone size,V gene,D gene,CDR3 DNA,CDR3 protein
TRBJ1-5,few,TRBV19,TRBD1,TGTGCCAGTAGTGGAACCGGGACAGGGCGTCAGCCCCAGCATTTT,CASSGTGTGRQPQHF
TRBJ2-1,-,TRBV15,TRBD2,TGTGCCACCAGCAGAGATTACCCGGGGGGGCGGTACAATGAGCAGTTCTTC,CATSRDYPGGRYNEQFF
TRBJ2-3,few,TRBV29-1,TRBD2,TGCAGCGTTGAAGATCGAACGGGGGGAGAGGATACGCAGTATTTT,CSVEDRTGGEDTQYF
TRBJ2-5,few,TRBV7-2,-,TGTGCCAGCAGATATGACCCGGCCAGCCAAGAGACCCAGTACTTC,CASRYDPASQETQYF
TRBJ2-7,few,TRBV6-5,-,TGTGCCAGCAGTAAGGGCGGGGTAGGGTCCTACGAGCAGTACTTC,CASSKGGVGSYEQYF
TRBJ2-7,-,TRBV7-9,-,TGTGCCAGCAGCTTGACAGAATCCTACGAGCAGTACTTC,CASSLTESYEQYF
TRBJ2-7,-,TRBV27,-,TGTGCCAGCAGAAAAGGGGTGGCTAACTACGAGCAGTACTTC,CASRKGVANYEQYF
TRBJ2-7,-,TRBV4-2,TRBD1,TGTGCCAGCAGCCAAGGAAACGGAGGGACAGGGACCTACGAGCAGTACTTC,CASSQGNGGTGTYEQYF
TRBJ2-5,-,TRBV30,-,TGTGCCTGGGGCGTTGGGGAGACCCAGTACTTC,CAWGVGETQYF
TRBJ1-1,-,TRBV28,-,TGTGCCAGCAAGTCCGGGGGGCGGAGGACTGAAGCTTTCTTT,CASKSGGRRTEAFF
TRBJ2-5,-,TRBV4-2,-,TGTGCCAGCAGCCAAGTGGGCTTAGAGACCCAGTACTTC,CASSQVGLETQYF
TRBJ2-5,-,TRBV7-9,TRBD1,TGTGCCAGCAGCCTATGGACAGGGGGGGAAGAGACCCAGTACTTC,CASSLWTGGEETQYF
TRBJ2-2,once,TRBV5-1,-,TGCGCCAGCAGCTTGGATCCGGCTGCCTCCGGGGAGCTGTTTTTT,CASSLDPAASGELFF
TRBJ1-3,-,TRBV30,-,TGTGCCTGGAGACCATTCCCGGCTGTAAACACCATATATTTT,CAWRPFPAVNTIYF
TRBJ1-2,-,TRBV5-1,-,TGCGCCAGCAGCAAATCCACCGAGAGTGGCTACACCTTC,CASSKSTESGYTF
TRBJ2-5,-,TRBV7-3,-,TGTGCCAGCAGCACCTGGGCCCTTGAGACCCAGTACTTC,CASSTWALETQYF
TRBJ2-6,-,TRBV25-1,-,TGTGCCAGCAGTGGGAATATAGGTTCCGGTGGGGCCAACGTCCTGACTTTC,CASSGNIGSGGANVLTF
TRBJ2-5,-,TRBV27,-,TGTGCCAGCAGTTTATTGGGGGACGTAAGGGAGACCCAGTACTTC,CASSLLGDVRETQYF
TRBJ1-1,-,TRBV6-5,-,TGTGCCAGCCTGGACAGTATGAACACTGAAGCTTTCTTT,CASLDSMNTEAFF
TRBJ1-1,-,TRBV29-1,-,TGCAGCGTAAGCTACGGTTCGAACACTGAAGCTTTCTTT,CSVSYGSNTEAFF
TRBJ2-3,few,TRBV6-6,-,TGTGCCAGCAATCTACGGGGGCTTGATACGCAGTATTTT,CASNLRGLDTQYF
TRBJ2-4,few,TRBV11-1,-,TGTGCCAGCAGCTTAATAGGACAGTCAAGCATTCAGTACTTC,CASSLIGQSSIQYF
TRBJ1-5,-,TRBV30,TRBD1,TGTGCCTGGGTACAGGGGGACGGGAATCAGCCCCAGCATTTT,CAWVQGDGNQPQHF
TRBJ2-1,-,TRBV27,TRBD2,TGTGCCAGCAGTTACGGTAGCGGGCATCACAATGAGCAGTTCTTC,CASSYGSGHHNEQFF
TRBJ2-1,-,TRBV6-5,-,TGTGCCAGCAGTTACTCGAATCCCAGGGCCAATGAGCAGTTCTTC,CASSYSNPRANEQFF
TRBJ1-1,-,TRBV2,TRBD1,TGTGCCAGCAGCGGACAGGCGAACACTGAAGCTTTCTTT,CASSGQANTEAFF
TRBJ2-5,-,TRBV7-7,-,TGTGCTAGCAGCTTAGTTGGGGGTTCGGAGACCCAGTACTTC,CASSLVGGSETQYF
TRBJ1-4,-,TRBV4-1,TRBD1,TGCGCCAGCAGCCCGGGACAGGGGAATGAAAAACTGTTTTTT,CASSPGQGNEKLFF
TRBJ1-2,-,TRBV5-1,-,TGCGCCAGCAGCTTGGGGGGGAGCAGTTTCAACTATGGCTACACCTTC,CASSLGGSSFNYGYTF
TRBJ1-1,once,TRBV29-1,-,TGCAGCGTCCGCAGAGGAGGGACAAGTACTGAAGCTTTCTTT,CSVRRGGTSTEAFF
TRBJ2-7,-,TRBV15,-,TGTGCCACCAGCAGAACGACTGGAATCTCCTACGAGCAGTACTTC,CATSRTTGISYEQYF
TRBJ1-6,-,TRBV30,-,TGTGCCTGGAGTACGGCAGACTATAATTCACCCCTCCACTTT,CAWSTADYNSPLHF
TRBJ1-2,-,TRBV25-1,-,TGTGCCAGCAGCCCGGGGGCCCCTAGTGGCTACACCTTC,CASSPGAPSGYTF
TRBJ1-1,many,TRBV7-2,-,TGTGCCAGCAGCCGGCGGGTGGGGGACACTGAAGCTTTCTTT,CASSRRVGDTEAFF
TRBJ2-5,-,TRBV27,-,TGTGCCAGCAGTTTATCGCTCAGGCATCAAGAGACCCAGTACTTC,CASSLSLRHQETQYF
TRBJ2-2,-,TRBV6-1,-,TGTGCCAGCATCGTTGCCCTCACCGGGGAGCTGTTTTTT,CASIVALTGELFF
TRBJ2-2,-,TRBV29-1,-,TGCAGCGTTGATAGGTCCGGGGAGCTGTTTTTT,CSVDRSGELFF
TRBJ2-3,few,TRBV10-3,-,TGTGCCATCTCTGAGGGGGAGGTTGGGCAGTATTTT,CAISEGEVGQYF
TRBJ2-7,-,TRBV30,TRBD1,TGTGCCTGGAGTCCGGACAGGGGGCTTAACCGCTTTTCCTACGAGCAGTACTTC,CAWSPDRGLNRFSYEQYF